This TCR beta chain was identified in a study of T cells in Graves' hyperthyroidism and ophthalmopathy. Findings and caveats of the study: Ophthalmopathy stood apart from stable hyperthyroidism in a 13 V-J model.

RNA transcripts yielded amplified TCR beta CDR3 regions. HTBI primers were used for first-round RT-PCR of the TCR CDR3. Each CDR3 protein gets one entry after TCRdb re-called the multiplex PCR reads with MiXCR. The profile shows a few hundred thousand distinct CDR3 sequences, 14% of them singletons. The diagnoses drew upon clinical symptoms, serum thyroxine and TRAb, thyroid ultrasound and orbital computed tomography. This CDR3 has 17 amino acids. Germline CDR1 SGDLS, CDR2 YYNGEE. V trimming: 0 bases; J trimming: 1 base; junction bases outside the gene matches: 3. This clonotype was seen a handful of times. Its specificity is not known.

Sequencing was carried out using blood. This chain connects TRBV9 to TRBJ2-3; 12 bases line up with TRBD2. The TCR was taken from a woman aged 40 to 50 with Graves' hyperthyroidism. The CDR3 DNA reads TGTGCCAGCAGCGTAGCCTGGACTAGCGGGGGCACAGATACGCAGTATTTT. Its protein product is CASSVAWTSGGTDTQYF.